This T cell receptor beta chain was documented in a study of T-cell memory formation after mild COVID-19. The CDR3 runs to 17 residues. V gave up 0 bases and J gave up 2 bases, with 14 bases separating them. Per the germline V gene, CDR1 is LGHDT and CDR2 is YNNKEL (reference sequence). TCRdb ran MiXCR on the 5' RACE reads and lists one entry per CDR3 protein. Of some 250,000 distinct CDR3 sequences in the sample, around 10% were seen once. This clonotype originated in a man in his late teens or twenties who had mild COVID-19 (a few samples of this study predate the infection). Cell type and time point are not known. Sequenced sample: PBMCs or a T cell subset sorted from them (not recorded which). The chain couples TRBV3-1 to TRBJ2-1; D is unclear. The CDR3 reads CASSQDGAASAYNEQFF. The CDR3 DNA sequence: TGTGCCAGCAGCCAAGATGGTGCAGCCTCGGCCTACAATGAGCAGTTCTTC.